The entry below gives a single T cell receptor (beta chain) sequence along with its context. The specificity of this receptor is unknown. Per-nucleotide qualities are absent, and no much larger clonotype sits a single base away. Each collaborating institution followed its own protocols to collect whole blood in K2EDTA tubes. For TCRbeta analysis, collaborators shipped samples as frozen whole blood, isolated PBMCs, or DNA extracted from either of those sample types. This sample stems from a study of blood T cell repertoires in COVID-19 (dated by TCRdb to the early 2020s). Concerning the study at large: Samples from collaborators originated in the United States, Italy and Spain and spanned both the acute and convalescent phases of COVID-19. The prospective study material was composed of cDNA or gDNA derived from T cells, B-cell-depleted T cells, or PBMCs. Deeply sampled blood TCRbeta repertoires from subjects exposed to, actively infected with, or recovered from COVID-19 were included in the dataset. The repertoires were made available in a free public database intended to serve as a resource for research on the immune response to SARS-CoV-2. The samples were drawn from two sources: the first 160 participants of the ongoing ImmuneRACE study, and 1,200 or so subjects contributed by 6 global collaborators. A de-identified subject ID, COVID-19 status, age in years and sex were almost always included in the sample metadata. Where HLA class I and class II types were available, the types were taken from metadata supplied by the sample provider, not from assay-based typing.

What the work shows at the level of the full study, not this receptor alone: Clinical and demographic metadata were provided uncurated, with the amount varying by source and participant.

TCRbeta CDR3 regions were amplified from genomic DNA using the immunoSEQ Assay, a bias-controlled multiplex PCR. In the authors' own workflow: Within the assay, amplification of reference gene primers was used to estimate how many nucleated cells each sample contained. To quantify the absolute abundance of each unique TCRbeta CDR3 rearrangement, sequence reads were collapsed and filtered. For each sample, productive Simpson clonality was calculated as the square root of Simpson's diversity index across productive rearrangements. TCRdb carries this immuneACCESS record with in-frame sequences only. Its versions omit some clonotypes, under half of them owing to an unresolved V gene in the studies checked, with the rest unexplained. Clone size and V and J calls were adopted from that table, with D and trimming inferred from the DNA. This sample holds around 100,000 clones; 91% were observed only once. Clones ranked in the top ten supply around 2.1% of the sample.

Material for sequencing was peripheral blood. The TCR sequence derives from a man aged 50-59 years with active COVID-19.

The CDR3 here reads CASSGGQGALIPEQYV. The nucleotide sequence reads as follows: TGTGCCAGCAGTGGTGGACAGGGGGCGCTAATCCCCGAGCAGTACGTC. The chain is encoded by TRBV6-1 joined to TRBJ2-7, and TRBD1 aligns with 11 junction nucleotides. The CDR3 spans 16 residues, from the cysteine through the valine. Only the CDR3 DNA stays, 48 bases, in frame from base 1. According to the germline V gene, CDR1 reads MNHNS and CDR2 reads SASEGT. V trim: 4 bases; J trim: 6 bases; unmatched bases: 11.